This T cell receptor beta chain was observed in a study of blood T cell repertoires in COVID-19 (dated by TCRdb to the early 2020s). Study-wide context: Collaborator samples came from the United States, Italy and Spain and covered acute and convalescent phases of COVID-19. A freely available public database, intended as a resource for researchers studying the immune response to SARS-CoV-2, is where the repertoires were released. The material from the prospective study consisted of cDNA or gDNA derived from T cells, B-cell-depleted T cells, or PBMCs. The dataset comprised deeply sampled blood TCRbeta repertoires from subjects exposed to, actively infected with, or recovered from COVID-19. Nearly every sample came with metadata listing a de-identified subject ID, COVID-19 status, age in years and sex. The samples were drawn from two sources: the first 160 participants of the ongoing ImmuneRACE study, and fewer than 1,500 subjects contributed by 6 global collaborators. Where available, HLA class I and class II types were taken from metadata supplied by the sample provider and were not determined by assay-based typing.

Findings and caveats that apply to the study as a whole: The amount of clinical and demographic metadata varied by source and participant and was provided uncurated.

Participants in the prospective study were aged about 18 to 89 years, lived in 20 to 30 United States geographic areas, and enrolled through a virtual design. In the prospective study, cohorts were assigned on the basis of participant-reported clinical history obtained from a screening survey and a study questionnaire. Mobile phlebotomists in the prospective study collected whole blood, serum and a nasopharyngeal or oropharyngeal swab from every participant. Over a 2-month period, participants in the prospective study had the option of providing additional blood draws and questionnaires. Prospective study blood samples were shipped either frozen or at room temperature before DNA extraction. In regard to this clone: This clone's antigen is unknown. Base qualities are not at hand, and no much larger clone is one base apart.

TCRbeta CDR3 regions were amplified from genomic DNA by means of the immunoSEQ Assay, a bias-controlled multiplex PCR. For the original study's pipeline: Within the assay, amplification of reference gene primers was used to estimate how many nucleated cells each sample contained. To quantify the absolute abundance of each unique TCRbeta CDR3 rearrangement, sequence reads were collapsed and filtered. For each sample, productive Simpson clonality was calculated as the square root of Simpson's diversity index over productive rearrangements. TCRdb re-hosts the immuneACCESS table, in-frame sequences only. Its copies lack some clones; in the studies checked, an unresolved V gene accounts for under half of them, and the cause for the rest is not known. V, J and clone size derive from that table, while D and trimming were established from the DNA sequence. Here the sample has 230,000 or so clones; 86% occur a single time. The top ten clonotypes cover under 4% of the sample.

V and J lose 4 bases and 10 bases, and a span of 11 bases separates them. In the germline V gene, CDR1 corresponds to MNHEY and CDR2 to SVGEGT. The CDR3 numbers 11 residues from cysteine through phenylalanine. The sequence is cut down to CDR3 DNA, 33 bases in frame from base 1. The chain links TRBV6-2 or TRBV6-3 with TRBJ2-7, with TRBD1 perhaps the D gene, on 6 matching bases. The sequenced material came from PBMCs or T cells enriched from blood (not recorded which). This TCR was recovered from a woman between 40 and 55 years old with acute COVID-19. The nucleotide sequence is TGTGCCAGCAGTTCCCGACAGGATCAGTACTTC. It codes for CASSSRQDQYF.